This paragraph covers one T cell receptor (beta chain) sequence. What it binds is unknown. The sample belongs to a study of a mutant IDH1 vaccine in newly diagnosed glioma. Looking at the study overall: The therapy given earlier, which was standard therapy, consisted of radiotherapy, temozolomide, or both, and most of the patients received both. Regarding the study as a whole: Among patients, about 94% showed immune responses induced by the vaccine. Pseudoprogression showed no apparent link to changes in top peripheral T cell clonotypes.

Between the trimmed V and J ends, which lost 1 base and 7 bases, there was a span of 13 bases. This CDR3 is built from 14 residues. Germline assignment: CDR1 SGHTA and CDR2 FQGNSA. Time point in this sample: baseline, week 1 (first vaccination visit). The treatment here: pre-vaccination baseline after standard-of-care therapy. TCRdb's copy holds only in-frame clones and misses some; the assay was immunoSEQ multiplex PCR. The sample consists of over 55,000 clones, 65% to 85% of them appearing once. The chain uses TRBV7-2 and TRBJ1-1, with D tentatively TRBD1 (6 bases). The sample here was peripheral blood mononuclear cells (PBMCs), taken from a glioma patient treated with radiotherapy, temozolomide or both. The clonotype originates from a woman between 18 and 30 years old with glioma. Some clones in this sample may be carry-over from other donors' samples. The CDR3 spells CASSLGGGQGEAFF. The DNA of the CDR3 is TGTGCCAGCAGCTTAGGGGGGGGGCAAGGTGAAGCTTTCTTT.